This is a list of T cell receptor beta chains from one sample in a study of radiotherapy plus CTLA-4 blockade in lung cancer. Produced via immunoSEQ multiplex PCR; TCRdb's table is partial and in-frame only. This sample carries 80,000 or so clones, 70% to 85% of them seen once, and the ten largest clones take approximately 0.73%. The specimen comprised peripheral blood, sampled from a patient treated with radiotherapy plus ipilimumab. These receptors all stem from a human donor with non-small cell lung cancer who had stable disease on radiotherapy plus ipilimumab. Both conserved end residues are part of each CDR3. A D gene is named only where the DNA matches it firmly. Where a row states a size, it is once, few, many or the class of an expanded clone; other rows omit it.

cdr3_length,v_call,clone_size,j_call,d_call,cdr3_nt,cdr3_aa
16,TRBV10-1,NA,TRBJ2-1,TRBD1,TGCGCCAGCAGTGGTTCCGGGACAGGGGTTGGAGATGAGCAGTTCTTC,CASSGSGTGVGDEQFF
14,TRBV5-1,NA,TRBJ2-7,NA,TGCGCCAGCAGCACCAACCAGGGGCGGGGCGAGCAGTACTTC,CASSTNQGRGEQYF
14,TRBV7-3,NA,TRBJ2-5,NA,TGTGCCAGCAGCTTAGGGGGGGCACAAGAGACCCAGTACTTC,CASSLGGAQETQYF
15,TRBV11-1,NA,TRBJ2-3,TRBD2,TGTGCCAGCAGCAAAGCCGGGACTAGTATGGATACGCAGTATTTT,CASSKAGTSMDTQYF
13,TRBV5-1,once,TRBJ2-2,NA,TGCGCCAGCAGCCCCCTGGACACCGGGGAGCTGTTTTTT,CASSPLDTGELFF
14,TRBV9,NA,TRBJ2-7,NA,TGTGCCAGCAGCGTAGTGGGAGGGGGTGGCGAGCAGTACTTC,CASSVVGGGGEQYF
14,TRBV9,NA,TRBJ2-7,TRBD1,TGTGCCAGCAGCGTCCAGGGGGCGGGACACGAGCAGTACTTC,CASSVQGAGHEQYF
15,TRBV7-9,NA,TRBJ2-1,NA,TGTGCCAGCAGCCTACGTCTGCGGGGACACAATGAGCAGTTCTTC,CASSLRLRGHNEQFF
13,TRBV9,NA,TRBJ2-1,NA,TGTGCCAGCAGCGTCGTACAGGGTAATGAGCAGTTCTTC,CASSVVQGNEQFF
12,TRBV5-4,NA,TRBJ2-1,TRBD2,TGTGCCTCGGCCCTAGCGGACAATGAGCAGTTCTTC,CASALADNEQFF
15,TRBV6-1,NA,TRBJ2-3,TRBD2,TGTGCCAGCAGGGGACTAGCGGGGGGGCCGGATACGCAGTATTTT,CASRGLAGGPDTQYF
14,TRBV6-4,NA,TRBJ1-2,NA,TGTGCCAGCAGTCCCCCCACCACGAGATATGGCTACACCTTC,CASSPPTTRYGYTF
13,TRBV7-9,NA,TRBJ1-2,TRBD1,TGTGCCAGCAGCTTGGGACAGCCCTATGGCTACACCTTC,CASSLGQPYGYTF
15,TRBV5-6,NA,TRBJ1-1,NA,TGTGCCAGCAGCTTGTGGTCCGTGAAGGGGACTGAAGCTTTCTTT,CASSLWSVKGTEAFF
14,TRBV28,NA,TRBJ2-7,NA,TGTGCCAGCAGTTTACAAGCCAGGGTCTACGAGCAGTACTTC,CASSLQARVYEQYF
12,TRBV18,NA,TRBJ2-5,NA,TGTGCCAACTCAACGTACCAAGAGACCCAGTACTTC,CANSTYQETQYF
16,TRBV9,NA,TRBJ2-7,TRBD2,TGTGCCAGCAGCAATCGGGGTAGCGGGAGAGTCGACGAGCAGTACTTC,CASSNRGSGRVDEQYF
15,TRBV7-6,NA,TRBJ1-1,TRBD1,TGTGCCAGCAGCTTATCCCCAGGGGGAGATACTGAAGCTTTCTTT,CASSLSPGGDTEAFF
15,TRBV5-6,NA,TRBJ2-6,NA,TGTGCCAGCAGCTTGGGGGGTTTTGGGGCCAACGTCCTGACTTTC,CASSLGGFGANVLTF
13,TRBV14,NA,TRBJ1-1,NA,TGTGCCAGCAGCCGGACAGTTAACACTGAAGCTTTCTTT,CASSRTVNTEAFF
17,TRBV9,NA,TRBJ2-3,TRBD2,TGTGCCAGCAGCGTAGATCTAGCGGGGGGCCTCACAGATACGCAGTATTTT,CASSVDLAGGLTDTQYF
14,TRBV7-6,NA,TRBJ1-2,NA,TGTGCCAGCAGCTTAGCGGGGTCGGTCGATGGCTACACCTTC,CASSLAGSVDGYTF
14,TRBV4-1,NA,TRBJ2-1,NA,TGCGCCAGCAGCCAAGGCTCCTCGGGGGATGAGCAGTTCTTC,CASSQGSSGDEQFF
14,TRBV6-5,NA,TRBJ2-1,NA,TGTGCCACCCTACAAGGGGGCTCCTACAATGAGCAGTTCTTC,CATLQGGSYNEQFF
17,TRBV5-5,once,TRBJ1-3,NA,TGTGCCAGCAGCTTCCGAACTGGTCGGGACTCTGGAAACACCATATATTTT,CASSFRTGRDSGNTIYF
15,TRBV7-8,NA,TRBJ1-5,NA,TGTGCCAGCAGCAGGGGGGTGTCGGGCAATCAGCCCCAGCATTTT,CASSRGVSGNQPQHF
13,TRBV5-1,NA,TRBJ2-5,NA,TGCGCCAGCAGCCGGGACGGACGAGAGACCCAGTACTTC,CASSRDGRETQYF
16,TRBV4-1,NA,TRBJ2-6,NA,TGCGCCAGCAGCCAAGATCCGGGGGTTGGGGCCAACGTCCTGACTTTC,CASSQDPGVGANVLTF
14,TRBV14,NA,TRBJ2-7,NA,TGTGCCAGCAGCAAGGTGCGGGGGCAATACGAGCAGTACTTC,CASSKVRGQYEQYF
13,TRBV5-1,NA,TRBJ2-5,NA,TGCGCCAGCAGCTTGAAAGGGGGAGAGACCCAGTACTTC,CASSLKGGETQYF
16,TRBV1,NA,TRBJ2-7,NA,TGCACCAGCAGCCAGTGGCCGGGGGGGGCGGCCGATGAGCAGTACTTC,CTSSQWPGGAADEQYF
16,TRBV5-3,NA,TRBJ2-2,TRBD2,TGTGCCAGGGGGCCCCGACTAGCGTCCCACACCGGGGAGCTGTTTTTT,CARGPRLASHTGELFF
13,TRBV11-2,once,TRBJ2-1,NA,TGTGCCAGCAGCTTAGACGGACAAAATGAGCAGTTCTTC,CASSLDGQNEQFF
14,TRBV18,NA,TRBJ1-4,NA,TGTGCCAGCTCACCGTTAACGGCGGGGGAAAAACTGTTTTTT,CASSPLTAGEKLFF
18,TRBV5-1,NA,TRBJ2-2,TRBD2,TGCGCCAGCAGCTCCTCAATACGGCGGGAGGGCGTCACCGGGGAGCTGTTTTTT,CASSSSIRREGVTGELFF
15,TRBV7-6,NA,TRBJ2-7,NA,TGTGCCAGCAGCTTAGACGCGGGACCCTTCTACGAGCAGTACTTC,CASSLDAGPFYEQYF
18,TRBV19,NA,TRBJ2-7,NA,TGTGCCAGTAGTATGACGTGGGTGAGGCCAGGGGTCAGCTACGAGCAGTACTTC,CASSMTWVRPGVSYEQYF
15,TRBV9,NA,TRBJ1-5,NA,TGTGCCAGCAGCCGGAAGGGGGGTAGCAATCAGCCCCAGCATTTT,CASSRKGGSNQPQHF
18,TRBV19,NA,TRBJ1-5,NA,TGTGCCAGTAGTATCCCCCCCGGGACTCCAACAAGCAATCAGCCCCAGCATTTT,CASSIPPGTPTSNQPQHF
14,TRBV29-1,few,TRBJ2-7,TRBD1,TGCAGCGTTGACGAGACAGGGATTTATGGCGAGCAGTACTTC,CSVDETGIYGEQYF
18,TRBV2,NA,TRBJ2-6,TRBD1,TGTGCCAGCAGGGGGTCCCGGGACAGGTACGGTGGGGCCAACGTCCTGACTTTC,CASRGSRDRYGGANVLTF
15,TRBV5-4,NA,TRBJ1-4,NA,TGTGCCAGCAGCTTGGGCGGGCAGGGAGGCGAAAAACTGTTTTTT,CASSLGGQGGEKLFF
14,TRBV18,NA,TRBJ1-2,TRBD1,TGTGCCAGCTCACCCGGGACAGGGATTTCTGGCTACACCTTC,CASSPGTGISGYTF
14,TRBV9,NA,TRBJ2-3,NA,TGTGCCAGCAGCCCCCGAATTGGCGCAGATACGCAGTATTTT,CASSPRIGADTQYF
13,TRBV7-3,few,TRBJ2-5,NA,TGTGCCAGCAGCTCGCAGGGTGGGGCGACCCAGTACTTC,CASSSQGGATQYF
15,TRBV5-7,NA,TRBJ1-2,TRBD1,TGTGCCAGCAGCTTCTCCCGGACAGGTGGCTATGGCTACACCTTC,CASSFSRTGGYGYTF
15,TRBV7-2,NA,TRBJ2-5,TRBD2,TGTGCCAGCAGCCCCTTAGCGGGGGCCTTCGAGACCCAGTACTTC,CASSPLAGAFETQYF
13,TRBV11-1,NA,TRBJ2-1,TRBD2,TGTGCCAGCAGCTTATCCGGGGGGGGTCTTCGGATCTTC,CASSLSGGGLRIF
13,TRBV10-1,few,TRBJ1-2,NA,TGCGCCAGCAGTGAGTCCCGGGGCTATGGCTACACCTTC,CASSESRGYGYTF
14,TRBV5-6,NA,TRBJ1-5,NA,TGTGCCAGCAGCTTGGTGACGGCGGATCAGCCCCAGCATTTT,CASSLVTADQPQHF
14,TRBV5-1,NA,TRBJ1-1,TRBD1,TGCGCCAGCAGCTTGGTGACAGGGAGTGGTGAAGCTTTCTTT,CASSLVTGSGEAFF
14,TRBV10-3,once,TRBJ2-7,TRBD1,TGTGCCATCAGTGAGACAGGGGTTTTCAACGAGCAGTACTTC,CAISETGVFNEQYF
16,TRBV27,NA,TRBJ2-1,NA,TGTGCCAGCAGTACTAGGAGGGCGGGATCCCCCAATGAGCAGTTCTTC,CASSTRRAGSPNEQFF
14,TRBV7-9,NA,TRBJ1-5,NA,TGTGCCAGCAGCTTCACAGTCACCCATTCGCCCCAGCATTTT,CASSFTVTHSPQHF
13,TRBV27,NA,TRBJ1-1,NA,TGTGCCAGCCGGCCCTTAGTAAACACTGAAGCTTTCTTT,CASRPLVNTEAFF
12,TRBV10-3,once,TRBJ1-5,NA,TGTGCCGCAGGAGTCGACAATCAGCCCCAGCATTTT,CAAGVDNQPQHF
14,TRBV5-4,NA,TRBJ1-4,TRBD1,TGTGCCAGCAGCTTAGACAGGGGAAATGAAAAACTGTTTTTT,CASSLDRGNEKLFF